This is a list of T cell receptor beta chains from one sample in a study of T cells in Graves' hyperthyroidism and ophthalmopathy. TCRdb called the multiplex PCR reads again in MiXCR, with one record for every CDR3 protein. The data hold hundreds of thousands of distinct CDR3 sequences, with 35% to 45% observed a single time. The specimen sequenced was blood. The receptors derive from a man aged 18 to 35 with Graves' hyperthyroidism. Each CDR3 is given without its conserved first and last residue.

v_gene: TRBV7-2; len: 14; CDR3aa: ASRIQLAGENNEQF
v_gene: TRBV12-3/TRBV12-4; len: 14; CDR3aa: ASSLASVAGPYEQY
v_gene: TRBV7-2; len: 13; CDR3aa: ASSLDPNSNQPQH
v_gene: TRBV6-6; len: 11; CDR3aa: ASRRAQGNGYT
v_gene: TRBV9; len: 13; CDR3aa: ASSLTPMGNEKLF
v_gene: TRBV6-5; len: 8; CDR3aa: ASSYSTVF
v_gene: TRBV15; len: 10; CDR3aa: ATGVGQETQY
v_gene: TRBV2; len: 13; CDR3aa: ASSPSPERVHEQY
v_gene: TRBV6-5; len: 8; CDR3aa: ASSAQTQH
v_gene: TRBV7-9; len: 14; CDR3aa: ASSLKVTLAQETQY
v_gene: TRBV14; len: 11; CDR3aa: ASSRGRDEKLF
v_gene: TRBV7-2; len: 16; CDR3aa: ASSYSMIQRGICYEQY
v_gene: TRBV29-1; len: 11; CDR3aa: SVLEEVGYGYT
v_gene: TRBV7-2; len: 12; CDR3aa: ARREAGVGYTIY
v_gene: TRBV6-4; len: 13; CDR3aa: ASSPQISVANVLT
v_gene: TRBV9; len: 12; CDR3aa: ASSVGLPNEKLF
v_gene: TRBV25-1; len: 9; CDR3aa: ASSETLGQY
v_gene: TRBV5-6; len: 14; CDR3aa: ASSLLTSGRSKTQY
v_gene: TRBV7-2; len: 11; CDR3aa: ASSPRLEETQH
v_gene: TRBV7-2; len: 14; CDR3aa: ASSPLKVGLQETQY
v_gene: TRBV7-6; len: 13; CDR3aa: ASSSLAGGTREQY
v_gene: TRBV10-2; len: 11; CDR3aa: ASSGEGRAEAF
v_gene: TRBV20-1; len: 12; CDR3aa: SARGQHSNQPQH
v_gene: TRBV25-1; len: 13; CDR3aa: ASSEVGPSSAEAF
v_gene: TRBV9; len: 12; CDR3aa: ASSPSVDRAEAF
v_gene: TRBV12-3/TRBV12-4; len: 12; CDR3aa: ASSGPGMRQTQY
v_gene: TRBV11-2; len: 14; CDR3aa: ASSNLRGSGANVLT
v_gene: TRBV7-8; len: 13; CDR3aa: ASSSAAMGGDEQY
v_gene: TRBV10-3; len: 10; CDR3aa: AMQGTSYGYT
v_gene: TRBV7-3; len: 12; CDR3aa: ASSPLEGRTEAF
v_gene: TRBV5-1; len: 13; CDR3aa: ASSLVSSGRYEQY
v_gene: TRBV29-1; len: 13; CDR3aa: SVLTPRLGTDTQY
v_gene: TRBV2; len: 10; CDR3aa: ASLGDATEAF
v_gene: TRBV5-8; len: 13; CDR3aa: ASSLEGTGVGKLF
v_gene: TRBV25-1; len: 12; CDR3aa: ASPGTTTNYGYT
v_gene: TRBV9; len: 14; CDR3aa: ASSVASGGFSYEQY
v_gene: TRBV19; len: 13; CDR3aa: ASSLTQGISYEQY
v_gene: TRBV7-8; len: 13; CDR3aa: ASSLAAGDSETQY
v_gene: TRBV9; len: 10; CDR3aa: ASSVDPGAEA
v_gene: TRBV5-1; len: 12; CDR3aa: ASSLTATNEKLF
v_gene: TRBV12-3/TRBV12-4; len: 12; CDR3aa: ASSWDRGSETQY